This TCR beta chain was observed in a study of regulatory T cells in long-lasting Graves disease. With iRepertoire HTBI primers and Arm-PCR of CDR3 regions, TCR beta libraries were built. TCRdb reprocessed the multiplex PCR reads with MiXCR, giving one entry per CDR3 protein. Of 300,000 to 500,000 distinct CDR3 sequences in the sample, around 21% are singletons; the top ten hold about 20%. This clonotype showed up many times. One junction end does not reproduce the germline sequence, and a read error may be involved. The CDR3 totals 12 residues. Indicated time point: persistent/refractory GD, antithyroid drugs over 5 years with positive TRAb. From PBMCs, RNA was extracted and then used to make the TCR library.

Sequenced here: peripheral blood mononuclear cells (PBMCs), sampled when the disease was refractory, from a patient treated with antithyroid drugs. The TCR comes from a female donor with Graves disease. The chain combines TRBV12-3 or TRBV12-4 with TRBJ2-7, with D possibly matching TRBD2 (5 bases). CDR3 protein: CASSLATYEQYF. The CDR3 DNA follows: TGTGCCAGCAGCTTAGCGACTTACGAGCAGTACTTC.